These 29 T cell receptor beta chains share one sample of origin, sequenced in a study of blood T cell repertoires in COVID-19 (TCRdb year 2020). The library came from the immunoSEQ multiplex PCR assay. TCRdb stores this immuneACCESS table with in-frame sequences only. Part of the clones is absent; in the studies checked, under half of the shortfall reflects unresolved V genes, and no reason is known for the rest. The sample table shows about 15,000 clones, and roughly 90% are seen once. 15% to 20% of the sample rests with the top ten. The sequenced sample was peripheral blood. These receptor sequences come from a man aged 50 or older with active COVID-19.

The V and J genes are TRBV19 and TRBJ1-3, with 8 positions matching TRBD1. Per the germline V gene, CDR1 is LNHDA and CDR2 is SQIVND (reference sequence). CDR3 length: 16 amino acids. Trimming removed 5 bases from V and 0 bases from J; junction bases left unmatched: 6. CDR3 DNA: TGTGCCAGTAGTTCCCCGGGACAGGTCTCTGGAAACACCATATATTTT. Residues: CASSSPGQVSGNTIYF.

The rearrangement joins TRBV19 to TRBJ1-1; tentative D call: TRBD1 (6 bases). Germline V gene data show CDR1 as LNHDA and CDR2 as SQIVND (reference sequence). This CDR3 has 15 amino acids. V was cut by 7 bases and J by 0 bases, with 15 bases left in between. CDR3 region: CASKGDQGMNTEAFF. As DNA, the CDR3 is TGTGCCAGTAAAGGGGACCAGGGGATGAACACTGAAGCTTTCTTT.

The chain links TRBV7-8 to TRBJ2-2, with D perhaps TRBD1 (6 bases). Germline CDR1 reads SGHVS; CDR2 reads FQNEAQ. Trimming shortened V by 5 bases and J by 7 bases, and 17 bases separated the two germline ends. The CDR3 runs to 15 residues. The CDR3 is CASSVGGQGIGELFF. The CDR3 region has the DNA TGTGCCAGCAGCGTAGGTGGCCAGGGGATCGGGGAGCTGTTTTTT.

The chain combines TRBV18 with TRBJ2-7; tentatively, D is TRBD1 (7 bases). CDR1 is KGHSH, CDR2 LQKENI, per germline. V was trimmed by 6 bases and J by 4 bases, leaving 13 bases between them. The CDR3 length is 13 residues. CDR3: CASSVTGTYEQYF. The CDR3 nucleotides are TGTGCCAGCTCGGTGACAGGGACTTACGAGCAGTACTTC.

The rearrangement joins TRBV18 to TRBJ1-3; D uncertain. CDR3 length equals 15 residues. Germline CDR1 reads KGHSH; CDR2 reads LQKENI. The V end was cut by 3 bases, the J end by 3 bases, with 12 bases between. CDR3 nucleotides: TGTGCCAGCTCACCGTCGGAAGGCGGTGGAAACACCATATATTTT. This codes for CASSPSEGGGNTIYF.

This chain connects TRBV3-1 (or the pseudogene TRBV3-2) to TRBJ2-1, with 7 bases that match TRBD1. The CDR3 spans 16 residues. The trim removed 2 bases at V and 6 bases at J, leaving 10 bases unmatched. Looked up from germline, CDR1 is LGHDT and CDR2 is YNNKEL (reference sequence). This CDR3 reads CASSQSPRQGANEQFF. Here the CDR3 DNA reads TGTGCCAGCAGCCAATCCCCGAGACAGGGTGCCAATGAGCAGTTCTTC.

The chain is built from TRBV6-1 and TRBJ2-3; D gene uncertain. The CDR3 spans 16 residues. CDR1 MNHNS and CDR2 SASEGT come from the germline V gene. V was trimmed by 2 bases and J by 0 bases, leaving 12 bases between them. The CDR3 spells CASSEFPIRSTDTQYF. CDR3 sequence (DNA): TGTGCCAGCAGTGAATTCCCTATCCGGAGCACAGATACGCAGTATTTT.

This rearrangement joins TRBV7-2 to TRBJ2-7; 8 bases agree with TRBD2. The junction had 11 bases not matched to a gene; V was cut back by 2 bases and J by 2 bases. There are 17 residues in the CDR3. Germline V gives CDR1 SGHTA, CDR2 FQGNSA. The CDR3 DNA reads as TGTGCCAGCAGCTTAAGGGCCCGGGGGGGGCCGGCCTACGAGCAGTACTTC. Translation gives CASSLRARGGPAYEQYF.

A few counts support this clone. This chain links TRBV4-2 with TRBJ2-3, with no clear D. This CDR3 spans 13 amino acids. V lost 0 bases to trimming and J lost 6 bases, with 7 bases between them. CDR1 and CDR2 (germline): LGHNA, YNFKEQ. The CDR3 bases are TGTGCCAGCAGCCAAGATGTGAGGGATACGCAGTATTTT. Its translation is CASSQDVRDTQYF.

This clone was picked up one time. The chain links TRBV30 to TRBJ1-1, with TRBD1 as a possible D gene (6 bases). V lost 2 bases, J lost 2 bases, and 24 bases lay in between. The germline V gene has CDR1 GTSNPN and CDR2 SVGIG (reference sequence). The CDR3 totals 18 residues. This CDR3 is CAWSRPLRDTVSNTEAFF. DNA for the CDR3: TGTGCCTGGAGTAGACCACTTAGGGACACCGTCTCTAACACTGAAGCTTTCTTT.

This rearrangement joins TRBV7-3 to TRBJ2-1; no clear D. The CDR3 runs to 13 residues. Germline V gives CDR1 SGHTA, CDR2 FQGTGA. The V and J ends lost 0 bases and 9 bases respectively, with 9 bases between them. DNA for the CDR3: TGTGCCAGCAGCTTAACGAGGCGTGGTGAGCAGTTCTTC. Protein: CASSLTRRGEQFF.

The genes are TRBV24-1 and TRBJ2-1, with 11 positions matching TRBD2. This CDR3 spans 14 amino acids. V gave up 6 bases and J gave up 7 bases; unmatched junction bases: 4. Germline CDR1 reads KGHDR; CDR2 reads SFDVKD. Here the CDR3 reads CATSLAGGRNEQFF. DNA of the CDR3: TGTGCCACCAGTTTAGCGGGAGGGAGAAATGAGCAGTTCTTC.

This clone was seen just once. The chain combines TRBV6-6 with TRBJ2-2, with TRBD2 matching 8 bases. The CDR3 contains 16 residues. Trimming cost V 2 bases and J 7 bases; bases outside gene matches: 9. Germline CDR1 and CDR2: MNHNY and SVGAGI (reference sequence). CDR3 amino acids: CASSYPGRGRDGELFF. CDR3 nucleotides: TGTGCCAGCAGTTACCCCGGGAGGGGCAGGGACGGGGAGCTGTTTTTT.

J is TRBJ1-2 and V is TRBV18, with D possibly TRBD1 on 5 matching bases. This CDR3 has 15 amino acids. Germline CDR1 is KGHSH and CDR2 is LQKENI. Trimming shortened V by 2 bases and J by 7 bases, and 17 bases separated the two germline ends. For the CDR3, the DNA is TGTGCCAGCTCACCAGCGCCCAGGGATTTCGGTGGCTACACCTTC. Translating gives CASSPAPRDFGGYTF.

CDR3 coding DNA: TGTGCCACCAGCAGAGATCGTAAGGGGCCTAACTATGGCTACACCTTC. Protein sequence: CATSRDRKGPNYGYTF. The chain is built from TRBV15 and TRBJ1-2; weak D call: TRBD1 (5 bases). The CDR3 has 16 residues. With 0 bases removed from V and 0 bases from J, the gap between germline ends came to 11 bases. Germline CDR1 LNHNV, CDR2 YYDKDF (reference sequence).

The chain links TRBV7-2 to TRBJ2-2; a possible D gene is TRBD1 (5 bases). This CDR3 spans 14 amino acids. With 5 bases removed from V and 5 bases from J, the gap between germline ends came to 12 bases. Per the germline V gene, CDR1 is SGHTA and CDR2 is FQGNSA. The CDR3, as DNA: TGTGCCAGCAGCCCAATTAGGGGAACCGGGGAGCTGTTTTTT. Protein: CASSPIRGTGELFF.

This clone appeared a few times. The chain uses TRBV4-1 and TRBJ2-5; TRBD1 matches 7 bases. J lost 3 bases, V lost 2 bases, and 9 bases had no gene match. Germline-derived CDR1 and CDR2 are MGHRA and YSYEKL. The CDR3 sequence is 16 residues long. This chain's CDR3 is CASSQSRDSREETQYF. In DNA, the CDR3 is TGCGCCAGCAGCCAAAGTAGGGACAGCAGAGAAGAGACCCAGTACTTC.

The chain combines TRBV3-1 (or the pseudogene TRBV3-2) with TRBJ2-4; D is unclear. CDR1 is LGHDT and CDR2 is YNNKEL in the germline V gene (reference sequence). The ends were cut back, 5 bases at V and 4 bases at J, with 21 bases in the middle. The CDR3 has 17 amino acids. The CDR3 coding sequence is TGTGCCAGCAGCGAAGGTCGTCCCATTTGCAGAAAAAACATTCAGTACTTC. Amino acid sequence: CASSEGRPICRKNIQYF.

The rearrangement uses TRBV11-2 and TRBJ2-1, with 9 bases identical to TRBD1. The V and J ends lost 3 bases and 1 base, in that order; junction bases with no gene match: 1. CDR1 is SGHAT and CDR2 is FQNNGV in the germline V gene. The CDR3 spans 15 residues. Here the CDR3 reads CASSLDRGSYNEQFF. DNA of the CDR3: TGTGCCAGCAGCTTGGACAGGGGTTCCTACAATGAGCAGTTCTTC.

The rearrangement uses TRBV4-3 and TRBJ1-4, with 7 bases matching TRBD1. The CDR3 totals 16 residues. The V gene end was trimmed by 0 bases and the J gene end by 5 bases; junction bases not matched to a gene: 6. The germline CDR1 and CDR2 sequences are LGHNA and YSLEER. The CDR3 DNA reads as TGCGCCAGCAGCCAAGATTATCGACAGGGCAATGAAAAACTGTTTTTT. Protein: CASSQDYRQGNEKLFF.

This chain connects TRBV11-3 to TRBJ2-3; possibly TRBD1 for D (5 bases). CDR1 and CDR2 (germline): SGHNT, YENEEA. The CDR3 sequence is 17 residues long. V was clipped by 2 bases and J by 1 base, with 16 bases between them. The DNA of the CDR3 is TGTGCCAGCAGCTTAAGGGGCGGAGTTACCCGCACAGATACGCAGTATTTT. Translation: CASSLRGGVTRTDTQYF.

V gene TRBV30 combines with J gene TRBJ2-7; unclear D gene. Germline V gene data show CDR1 as GTSNPN and CDR2 as SVGIG (reference sequence). The CDR3 runs to 12 residues. Trimming took off 5 bases at V and 3 bases at J, with 11 bases between the two ends. The CDR3 region is CAWGSSSYEQYF. In nucleotides, the CDR3 is TGTGCCTGGGGGTCCTCGAGCTACGAGCAGTACTTC.

The gene calls are TRBV6-5 and TRBJ2-1; TRBD2 agrees at 10 bases. The CDR3 sequence is 14 residues long. From germline, CDR1 is MNHEY and CDR2 SVGAGI. Germline trimming cut 7 bases from V and 6 bases from J; bases unmatched to any gene: 6. The CDR3 spells CASKREGTGNEQFF. In nucleotides, the CDR3 is TGTGCCAGCAAGCGGGAGGGCACGGGCAATGAGCAGTTCTTC.

This rearrangement joins TRBV28 to TRBJ1-1; 8 bases align to TRBD1. The germline V gene has CDR1 MDHEN and CDR2 SYDVKM. The junction had 6 bases not matched to a gene; V was cut back by 7 bases and J by 2 bases. This CDR3 has 14 residues. In DNA, the CDR3 is TGTGCCAGCACCGGGGACAGGAGAAACACTGAAGCTTTCTTT. Translation gives CASTGDRRNTEAFF. The entire variable domain, with the rest obtained from reference TRBV28 and TRBJ1-1, is as follows: DVKVTQSSRYLVKRTGEKVFLECVQDMDHENMFWYRQDPGLGLRLIYFSYDVKMKEKGDIPEGYSVSREKKERFSLILESASTNQTSMYLCASTGDRRNTEAFFGQGTRLTVV.

The chain recombines TRBV25-1 with TRBJ1-6; 7 bases align to TRBD1. J gave up 3 bases and V 6 bases, and 8 bases lay outside the gene matches. Germline V gene data show CDR1 as MGHDK and CDR2 as SYGVNS. The CDR3 length is 16 residues. CDR3 region: CASRDSQGGYNSPLHF. The CDR3 nucleotides are TGTGCCAGCAGGGACTCTCAGGGGGGCTATAATTCACCCCTCCACTTT.

This rearrangement joins TRBV27 to TRBJ1-2; TRBD1 is a possible D gene (6 bases). V lost 5 bases and J 8 bases, leaving 18 bases between the germline ends. The CDR3 loop spans 14 amino acids. Germline assignment: CDR1 MNHEY and CDR2 SMNVEV (reference sequence). The CDR3 loop is CASSPRTAPEGYTF. CDR3 in DNA: TGTGCCAGCAGTCCCAGGACAGCCCCAGAAGGCTACACCTTC.

V and J are TRBV5-1 and TRBJ2-1; TRBD2 aligns across 7 bases. The CDR3 consists of 14 residues. Trimming cost V 3 bases and J 2 bases; bases outside gene matches: 2. CDR1 is SGHRS and CDR2 is YFSETQ in the germline V gene. The CDR3 bases are TGCGCCAGCAGCTCTAGCGGCGCCTACAATGAGCAGTTCTTC. Translation gives CASSSSGAYNEQFF.

The J gene is TRBJ2-7, the V gene TRBV7-2, with D unresolved. In germline, CDR1 is SGHTA, CDR2 FQGNSA. The length of the CDR3 is 13 residues. The germline V and J ends were trimmed by 3 bases and 4 bases, with 10 bases remaining between them. CDR3 loop: CASSFRSQYEQYF. Written as DNA, the CDR3 is TGTGCCAGCAGCTTCAGGTCACAATACGAGCAGTACTTC.

This clone has only a few counts. This chain links TRBV7-9 with TRBJ1-6; 8 nucleotides line up with TRBD1. Per the germline V gene, CDR1 is SEHNR and CDR2 is FQNEAQ (reference sequence). After removal of 2 bases from V and 8 bases from J, the junction contained 8 bases not matched to a gene. This CDR3 region has 16 residues. DNA for the CDR3: TGTGCCAGCAGCTTACCCTCGGACAGGGTGTATTCACCCCTCCACTTT. Protein product: CASSLPSDRVYSPLHF. Based on the CDR3 plus reference TRBV7-9 and TRBJ1-6, the full variable domain is DTGVSQNPRHKITKRGQNVTFRCDPISEHNRLYWYRQTLGQGPEFLTYFQNEAQLEKSRLLSDRFSAERPKGSFSTLEIQRTEQGDSAMYLCASSLPSDRVYSPLHFGNGTRLTVT.